The rows below give T cell receptor beta chains drawn from one sample of a study of cytomegalovirus exposure and HLA in healthy donors. Using immunoSEQ multiplex PCR, the repertoire was profiled, and TCRdb retains in-frame clones only, with some absent. The data contain 82,000 or so clones, 10% of them seen just once; the ten biggest clones take up approximately 23%. Sequencing was performed on PBMCs. The receptors were sampled from a man in his sixties in good health and CMV-seropositive. Both conserved end residues are part of each CDR3. Each record gives: D gene, CDR3 length, J gene, V gene, clone size, CDR3 protein, CDR3 DNA. D genes are given only for firm matches. Size tells how often a clone was seen (once, few, many) or the class of an expanded clone, and some rows leave it out.

>TRBD1|16|TRBJ2-1|TRBV25-1|-
CASSQQGTGVFHEQFF
TGTGCCAGCTCACAACAAGGGACAGGGGTGTTCCATGAGCAGTTCTTC
>TRBD2|12|TRBJ2-1|TRBV29-1|few
CSVTTSGNEQFF
TGCAGCGTTACGACTAGCGGTAATGAGCAGTTCTTC
>TRBD1|15|TRBJ2-3|TRBV19|-
CASRRTGLGTDTQYF
TGTGCCAGTAGACGGACAGGCCTCGGGACAGATACGCAGTATTTT
>-|14|TRBJ2-5|TRBV30|few
CAWSPGPYGETQYF
TGTGCCTGGAGCCCGGGTCCCTATGGGGAGACCCAGTACTTC
>TRBD1|15|TRBJ2-1|TRBV5-1|-
CASSLDRVSYNEQFF
TGCGCCAGCAGCTTAGACAGGGTATCATACAATGAGCAGTTCTTC
>-|14|TRBJ1-1|TRBV7-9|-
CASSLSGVNTEAFF
TGTGCCAGCAGCTTAAGCGGGGTCAACACTGAAGCTTTCTTT
>TRBD1|15|TRBJ1-5|TRBV5-6|few
CASSFWTGGSQPQHF
TGTGCCAGCAGCTTCTGGACAGGGGGCTCTCAGCCCCAGCATTTT
>-|13|TRBJ2-2|TRBV6-6|-
CASSADFSGELFF
TGTGCCAGCAGCGCCGACTTTTCCGGGGAGCTGTTTTTT
>-|14|TRBJ1-1|TRBV10-3|-
CAISESTPGTEAFF
TGTGCCATCAGTGAGTCTACACCTGGCACTGAAGCTTTCTTT
>TRBD2|15|TRBJ2-3|TRBV9|-
CASSETSGSTDTQYF
TGTGCCAGCAGCGAGACTAGCGGGAGCACAGATACGCAGTATTTT
>-|14|TRBJ2-4|TRBV5-1|few
CASSSGSAKNIQYF
TGCGCCAGCAGCTCGGGGTCGGCCAAAAACATTCAGTACTTC
>TRBD2|18|TRBJ2-1|TRBV10-1|-
CASSEGLAGGFSYNEQFF
TGCGCCAGCAGTGAGGGACTAGCGGGGGGGTTTTCCTACAATGAGCAGTTCTTC
>TRBD1|16|TRBJ2-2|TRBV18|-
CASSLMDRSNTGELFF
TGTGCCAGCTCACTGATGGACAGGTCGAACACCGGGGAGCTGTTTTTT
>TRBD2|16|TRBJ2-1|TRBV19|-
CASSPRIAGGQNEQFF
TGTGCCAGTAGTCCCCGTATAGCGGGGGGCCAAAATGAGCAGTTCTTC
>-|15|TRBJ1-6|TRBV4-1|-
CASSQARGSDSPLHF
TGCGCCAGCAGCCAAGCCAGGGGATCTGATTCACCCCTCCACTTT
>-|14|TRBJ1-5|TRBV9|-
CASTRGEGNQPQHF
TGTGCCAGCACCAGGGGTGAGGGAAATCAGCCCCAGCATTTT
>-|16|TRBJ2-7|TRBV5-5|-
CASTRRGGVSSYEQYF
TGTGCCAGCACCCGGCGAGGGGGGGTGAGCTCCTACGAGCAGTACTTC
>-|14|TRBJ1-1|TRBV6-1|few
CASRIQVTNTEAFF
TGTGCCAGCAGGATACAGGTTACGAACACTGAAGCTTTCTTT
>TRBD1|15|TRBJ2-1|TRBV5-1|-
CASSFPGQGYNEQFF
TGCGCCAGCAGCTTTCCGGGACAGGGGTACAATGAGCAGTTCTTC
>-|14|TRBJ2-3|TRBV10-3|-
CAISDTGFTDTQYF
TGTGCCATCAGTGATACAGGTTTCACAGATACGCAGTATTTT
>TRBD1|13|TRBJ1-2|TRBV19|once
CASSLGQVAGYTF
TGTGCCAGTAGTTTGGGACAGGTAGCTGGCTACACCTTC
>-|15|TRBJ1-1|TRBV4-1|-
CASSQEAGRNTEAFF
TGCGCCAGTAGCCAAGAAGCGGGCCGGAACACTGAAGCTTTCTTT
>-|14|TRBJ1-3|TRBV11-3|few
CASSDTDSGNTIYF
TGTGCCAGCAGCGACACCGACTCTGGAAACACCATATATTTT
>-|15|TRBJ2-4|TRBV27|-
CASSFGSSAKNIQYF
TGTGCCAGCAGTTTCGGGAGCTCGGCCAAAAACATTCAGTACTTC
>-|13|TRBJ2-3|TRBV7-3|-
CASSPGITDTQYF
TGTGCCAGCAGCCCAGGCATCACAGATACGCAGTATTTT
>-|15|TRBJ1-4|TRBV12-2|-
CASRSDQGRCEKLFF
TGTGCAAGTCGCTCCGACCAGGGGCGGTGCGAAAAACTGTTTTTT
>-|12|TRBJ1-3|TRBV6-1|-
CASSEYTYTIYF
TGTGCCAGCAGTGAATACACGTACACCATATATTTT
>-|12|TRBJ2-2|TRBV7-7|-
CASSPGTGELFF
TGTGCTAGCAGCCCGGGAACCGGGGAGCTGTTTTTT
>TRBD2|15|TRBJ2-1|TRBV9|-
CASSESAGGRGEQFF
TGTGCCAGCAGCGAATCCGCGGGGGGCCGGGGGGAGCAGTTCTTC